These T cell receptor beta chains were read from a single sample in a study of OX40 agonist ivuxolimab in advanced cancers. Using immunoSEQ multiplex PCR, the repertoire was profiled, and TCRdb retains in-frame clones only, with some absent. Among about 53,000 clones listed, roughly 84% were seen once. This sample comprised CD4+ or CD8+ T cells sorted from blood, obtained in a trial of the OX40 agonist ivuxolimab. The receptors were gathered from an adult with an advanced solid tumor such as melanoma, head and neck, liver or kidney cancer. Both conserved end residues are part of each CDR3. The D gene is left open where the match is weak. Part of the rows lack a size; the others show once, few, many or a class for expanded clones.

J,size,D,V,CDR3,DNA
TRBJ2-3,.,TRBD2,TRBV25-1,CASSDQTSGTDTQYF,TGTGCCAGCAGTGATCAGACTAGCGGCACAGATACGCAGTATTTT
TRBJ2-3,.,TRBD1,TRBV9,CASSARDRHITDTQYF,TGTGCCAGCAGCGCTAGGGACAGACATATCACAGATACGCAGTATTTT
TRBJ2-7,.,.,TRBV13,CASSLTVPLSYEQYF,TGTGCCAGCAGCCTTACGGTACCCCTTTCCTACGAGCAGTACTTC
TRBJ1-5,.,.,TRBV5-1,CASSLVDSRDQPQHF,TGCGCCAGCAGCTTGGTGGACAGTAGAGATCAGCCCCAGCATTTT
TRBJ2-1,.,.,TRBV5-3,CARTGACSYNEQFF,TGTGCCAGAACGGGGGCTTGCTCCTACAATGAGCAGTTCTTC
TRBJ2-3,.,.,TRBV5-4,CASSLGWTQNTDTQYF,TGTGCCAGCAGCTTGGGGTGGACACAAAACACAGATACGCAGTATTTT
TRBJ2-2,.,TRBD2,TRBV4-1,CASSQLTSAGELFF,TGCGCCAGCAGCCAGCTCACTAGCGCCGGGGAGCTGTTTTTT
TRBJ2-2,.,.,TRBV29-1,CSVEVGAGGTGELFF,TGCAGCGTTGAAGTGGGGGCAGGAGGCACCGGGGAGCTGTTTTTT
TRBJ2-7,.,TRBD2,TRBV6-5,CASSSPRTSGYEQYF,TGTGCCAGCAGTTCACCCCGGACTAGCGGCTACGAGCAGTACTTC
TRBJ2-3,.,.,TRBV2,CASILEDFLPNTQYF,TGTGCCAGCATCCTGGAGGATTTTCTGCCCAATACGCAGTATTTT
TRBJ2-1,few,TRBD2,TRBV19,CASSPPGTRVKNEQFF,TGTGCCAGTAGCCCCCCCGGGACTAGGGTAAAGAATGAGCAGTTCTTC
TRBJ2-5,.,TRBD2,TRBV4-3,CASSPRLGGGRYQETQYF,TGCGCCAGCAGCCCTAGGTTAGGAGGCGGGAGGTACCAAGAGACCCAGTACTTC
TRBJ1-4,.,.,TRBV18,CASSPGQATNEKLFF,TGTGCCAGCTCACCAGGACAAGCAACTAATGAAAAACTGTTTTTT
TRBJ2-1,.,.,TRBV18,CASSLSGRNNEQFF,TGTGCCAGCTCACTTAGCGGAAGGAACAATGAGCAGTTCTTC
TRBJ2-1,few,.,TRBV2,CATTVEGVTEQFF,TGTGCCACCACGGTGGAGGGAGTGACTGAGCAGTTCTTC
TRBJ1-1,.,.,TRBV28,CASSSGVNTEAFF,TGTGCCAGCAGTTCAGGGGTGAACACTGAAGCTTTCTTT